A single sample is the source of the 2 T cell receptor beta chains below, sequenced in a study of cytomegalovirus exposure and HLA in healthy donors. The data were produced by immunoSEQ multiplex PCR, yet TCRdb's version contains in-frame clones alone and is incomplete. Of 200,000 to 250,000 clones listed, about 88% are singletons. The sequenced sample was PBMCs. The receptors were gathered from a man between 18 and 35 years old in good health and CMV-seropositive.

The rearrangement links TRBV4-1 to TRBJ2-7; TRBD1 or TRBD2 may be the D gene (5 bases each). CDR3 length: 14 amino acids. V was pared by 3 bases and J by 4 bases, with 13 bases between. Germline-derived CDR1 and CDR2 are MGHRA and YSYEKL. In DNA form, the CDR3 reads TGCGCCAGCAGCCAGCCGGGACGTCGGTACGAGCAGTACTTC. Translation: CASSQPGRRYEQYF.

The chain combines TRBV5-1 with TRBJ2-3; D possibly corresponds to TRBD2 (5 bases). The length of the CDR3 is 16 residues. Trimming took off 2 bases at V and 4 bases at J, with 17 bases between the two ends. The germline gives CDR1 SGHRS, CDR2 YFSETQ. The CDR3 sequence is CASSLSPGFDADTQYF. In nucleotides, the CDR3 is TGCGCCAGCAGCTTAAGTCCGGGATTTGACGCAGATACGCAGTATTTT.